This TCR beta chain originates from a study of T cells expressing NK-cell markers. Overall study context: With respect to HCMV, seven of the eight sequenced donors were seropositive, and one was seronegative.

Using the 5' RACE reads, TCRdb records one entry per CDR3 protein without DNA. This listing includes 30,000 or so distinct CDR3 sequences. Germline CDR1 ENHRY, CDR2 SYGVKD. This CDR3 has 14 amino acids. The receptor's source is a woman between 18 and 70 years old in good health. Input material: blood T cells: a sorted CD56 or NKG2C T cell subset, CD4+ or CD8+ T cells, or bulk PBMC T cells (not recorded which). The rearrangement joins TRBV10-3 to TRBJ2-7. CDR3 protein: CAISEEDQYYEQYF.